The 5 T cell receptor beta chains in this list originate from one sample, sequenced in a study of vaccination effects on CD4 cells after COVID-19. Assay used: immunoSEQ multiplex PCR; TCRdb lists only in-frame clones, some missing. This table holds about 44,000 clones, 76% found once. Following 10 days of culture, CD4+ T cells were isolated. The person was diagnosed with PCR-confirmed SARS-CoV-2 infection between March and December 2020. Participants were given two doses of BNT162b2 or mRNA-1273 vaccine. These receptors have no known antigen. This sample comprised CD4+ T cells from PBMCs cultured without peptide, obtained after COVID-19 vaccination. Receptors were obtained from a human donor who had a prior SARS-CoV-2 infection.

This clone was recorded once. This chain connects TRBV11-2 to TRBJ1-2; D gene unclear. The length of the CDR3 is 15 residues. The V gene's germline CDR1 is SGHAT and CDR2 FQNNGV. The V end was cut by 1 base, the J end by 5 bases, with 14 bases between. The CDR3 DNA is TGTGCCAGCAGCTTAGGAGGAATAAGATTGTATGGCTACACCTTC. Translating gives CASSLGGIRLYGYTF.

This chain connects TRBV9 to TRBJ1-3; a possible D gene is TRBD1 (5 bases). The CDR3 totals 15 residues. CDR1 and CDR2 from the germline V gene are SGDLS and YYNGEE. Trimming left V 7 bases short and J 2 bases short, with 16 bases between. The CDR3 nucleotides are TGTGCCAGCGAGCGGGGGGGAACGCCTGGAAACACCATATATTTT. Translated: CASERGGTPGNTIYF.

The chain joins TRBV5-1 to TRBJ2-5; D could derive from TRBD1 or TRBD2 (6 bases each). Germline CDR1 reads SGHRS; CDR2 reads YFSETQ. This CDR3 spans 15 amino acids. V was cut by 7 bases and J by 5 bases, with 21 bases left in between. The CDR3 DNA follows: TGCGCCAGCGCACAGCCCCAAGGAGGGGGGGAGACCCAGTACTTC. Its translation is CASAQPQGGGETQYF. Filled out from reference TRBV5-1 and TRBJ2-5, the complete variable domain reads KAGVTQTPRYLIKTRGQQVTLSCSPISGHRSVSWYQQTPGQGLQFLFEYFSETQRNKGNFPGRFSGRQFSNSRSEMNVSTLELGDSALYLCASAQPQGGGETQYFGPGTRLLVL.

This chain joins TRBV5-1 and TRBJ1-2, with TRBD1 matching 8 bases. Germline V gene data show CDR1 as SGHRS and CDR2 as YFSETQ. The CDR3 loop spans 14 amino acids. V was pared by 4 bases and J by 6 bases, with 8 bases of the junction left unmatched. As DNA, the CDR3 is TGCGCCAGCAGCCCCATAGGACAGGGCGATGGCTACACCTTC. This encodes CASSPIGQGDGYTF.

J is TRBJ1-4 and V is TRBV19; no clear D. Between the trimmed V and J ends, which lost 5 bases and 5 bases, there was a span of 12 bases. The germline CDR1 and CDR2 sequences are LNHDA and SQIVND (reference sequence). The CDR3 runs 14 residues. The CDR3 here is CASSPHDANEKLFF. As DNA, the CDR3 is TGTGCCAGTAGTCCTCACGACGCGAATGAAAAACTGTTTTTT.